These 17 T cell receptor beta chains were sequenced from one sample in a study of CD8 T cells in ankylosing spondylitis. TCRdb recomputed calls from the 5' RACE reads with MiXCR, one row per CDR3 protein. Here the sample spans about 200,000 distinct CDR3 sequences, roughly 25% being singletons. Material for sequencing was blood, either unsorted or a sorted T cell fraction (not recorded which). The source is a male donor with ankylosing spondylitis or in good health (not recorded which).

This clonotype was detected only a few times. J is TRBJ2-3 and V is TRBV29-1; 9 bases map to TRBD2. The CDR3 has 14 amino acids. The junction had 3 bases not matched to a gene; V was cut back by 5 bases and J by 0 bases. The germline V gene has CDR1 SQVTM and CDR2 ANQGSEA. DNA of the CDR3: TGCAGCGTTCCGACTAGCGGTAGCACAGATACGCAGTATTTT. Translation: CSVPTSGSTDTQYF.

This clonotype was found many times. V and J are TRBV3-1 and TRBJ2-2; the D is unclear. This CDR3 spans 15 amino acids. Deletions cut 1 base from V and 2 bases from J, with 8 bases between. Germline-derived CDR1 and CDR2 are LGHDT and YNNKEL (reference sequence). The CDR3 reads CASSQGQANTGELFF. The DNA of the CDR3 is TGTGCCAGCAGCCAAGGCCAGGCCAACACCGGGGAGCTGTTTTTT.

This clonotype occurred many times. V is TRBV5-1 and J is TRBJ2-7, with D unresolved. The CDR3 has 12 residues. V lost 0 bases, J lost 3 bases, and 4 bases lay in between. The germline CDR1 and CDR2 sequences are SGHRS and YFSETQ. The CDR3 region has the DNA TGCGCCAGCAGCTTGGACGACTACGAGCAGTACTTC. This translates into CASSLDDYEQYF.

The chain links TRBV20-1 to TRBJ2-1, with 8 bases aligning to TRBD2. The V gene's germline CDR1 is DFQATT and CDR2 SNEGSKA (reference sequence). V lost 6 bases to trimming and J lost 0 bases; unmatched junction nucleotides: 4. This CDR3 has 14 amino acids. CDR3 region: CSALAGSSYNEQFF. In nucleotides, the CDR3 is TGCAGTGCATTAGCGGGGAGCTCCTACAATGAGCAGTTCTTC.

The chain recombines TRBV20-1 with TRBJ2-1; D is uncertain. CDR3 size: 16 residues. V was cut by 0 bases and J by 0 bases, with 12 bases left in between. Germline assignment: CDR1 DFQATT and CDR2 SNEGSKA (reference sequence). The CDR3 protein is CSARDPRSSSYNEQFF. CDR3 in DNA: TGCAGTGCTAGAGATCCGCGGAGTAGCTCCTACAATGAGCAGTTCTTC.

This clonotype has at least ten counts. The rearrangement joins TRBV20-1 to TRBJ2-1; D not resolved. Germline V gene sequence: CDR1 DFQATT, CDR2 SNEGSKA (reference sequence). This CDR3 is built from 12 residues. Trimming cost V 6 bases and J 10 bases, with 16 bases left between them. The CDR3 sequence is CSATGDKVEQFF. DNA of the CDR3: TGCAGTGCAACTGGGGATAAAGTGGAGCAGTTCTTC.

This chain joins TRBV23-1 and TRBJ1-4, with D perhaps TRBD1 (5 bases). TRBV23-1 is sorted into the ORF group, with uncertain function. V lost 8 bases and J lost 1, with 11 bases in between. The CDR3 has 14 residues. The CDR3 loop reads CASHTGGTNEKLFF. CDR3 coding DNA: TGCGCCAGCCATACAGGAGGAACTAATGAAAAACTGTTTTTT.

This clonotype was picked up a small number of times. V and J are TRBV20-1 and TRBJ1-6; perhaps TRBD1 as D (5 bases). CDR1 is DFQATT and CDR2 is SNEGSKA in the germline V gene (reference sequence). V gave up 3 bases and J gave up 5 bases, with 14 bases separating them. The CDR3 spans 15 residues. In DNA, the CDR3 is TGCAGTGCTAGTAGGCGACAGAACAATAATTCACCCCTCCACTTT. Its translation: CSASRRQNNNSPLHF.

A remark on this clonotype: A junction end diverges from the germline sequence, so it may reflect a read error. The chain combines TRBV18 with TRBJ1-5, with D possibly TRBD1 on 5 matching bases. Germline-derived CDR1 and CDR2 are KGHSH and LQKENI. The CDR3 contains 15 residues. The CDR3 nucleotides are TGTGCCAGCTTACCAGATGTAGGGGACCTTCAGCCCCAGCATTTT. Its translation is CASLPDVGDLQPQHF.

As regards this clonotype: A junction boundary mismatches the germline segment, possibly from a read error. The chain is built from TRBV20-1 and TRBJ2-1, with a possible D match to TRBD2 (7 bases). The CDR3 consists of 17 residues. Germline values: CDR1 DFQATT, CDR2 SNEGSKA (reference sequence). The CDR3 DNA reads TGCTGTGCTGCCATGGGGGGGCGCGTAGTCTCCTACAATGAGCAGTTCTTC. It translates to CCAAMGGRVVSYNEQFF.

The gene calls are TRBV5-1 and TRBJ2-7, with D perhaps TRBD2 (6 bases). The CDR3 sequence is 14 residues long. V was cut by 3 bases and J by 0 bases, with 10 bases left in between. In germline, CDR1 is SGHRS, CDR2 YFSETQ. CDR3 coding DNA: TGCGCCAGCAGCTGGGACTCGTCCTCCTACGAGCAGTACTTC. Its translation: CASSWDSSSYEQYF.

This chain joins TRBV10-3 and TRBJ2-3, with TRBD2 matching over 12 bases. Germline trimming cut 2 bases from V and 4 bases from J; bases unmatched to any gene: 10. The CDR3 sequence is 18 residues long. Germline loops: CDR1 ENHRY, CDR2 SYGVKD. The CDR3 bases are TGTGCCATCAGTGAGGGACGGGCTAGCGGGAGGGCCTCAGATACGCAGTATTTT. Encoded protein: CAISEGRASGRASDTQYF.

This clonotype was found a few times. The chain recombines TRBV30 with TRBJ2-5, with a tentative D call TRBD1 (6 bases). Germline V CDR1 and CDR2: GTSNPN, SVGIG (reference sequence). The CDR3 has 11 amino acids. Trimming took 3 bases from V and 9 from J, leaving 11 bases between them. DNA for the CDR3: TGTGCCTGGAGGGAAAAGGGGGCCCAGTACTTC. It translates to CAWREKGAQYF.

This clonotype was found many times. This chain connects TRBV20-1 to TRBJ1-4, with unresolved D. V was shortened by 0 bases and J by 3 bases, with 5 bases between the two germline ends. This CDR3 contains 13 residues. The V gene's germline CDR1 is DFQATT and CDR2 SNEGSKA (reference sequence). This CDR3 is CSAREWANEKLFF. As DNA, the CDR3 is TGCAGTGCTAGAGAATGGGCTAATGAAAAACTGTTTTTT.

Many counts were recorded for this clonotype. The chain is built from TRBV27 and TRBJ2-4; D might be TRBD1 (7 bases). The CDR3 is 12 residues long. From germline, CDR1 is MNHEY and CDR2 SMNVEV (reference sequence). The V end lost 10 bases, the J end lost 9 bases, and 16 bases lay between the germline ends. The CDR3 loop is CATRGQEGIQYF. In DNA form, the CDR3 reads TGTGCCACCCGCGGACAGGAGGGCATTCAGTACTTC.

This sequence joins TRBV20-1 and TRBJ2-1; D ambiguous. This CDR3 has 16 amino acids. From germline, CDR1 is DFQATT and CDR2 SNEGSKA (reference sequence). V lost 4 bases, J lost 0 bases, and 16 bases lay in between. CDR3 residues: CSATATVPSSYNEQFF. As DNA, the CDR3 is TGCAGTGCTACCGCGACTGTACCTAGCTCCTACAATGAGCAGTTCTTC.

The chain recombines TRBV29-1 with TRBJ1-4; 9 bases line up with TRBD1. The germline CDR1 and CDR2 sequences are SQVTM and ANQGSEA. The CDR3 covers 13 residues. The V and J ends lost 5 bases and 6 bases, in that order; junction bases with no gene match: 4. The CDR3 spells CSVLRTGDEKLFF. As DNA, the CDR3 is TGCAGCGTTTTGAGGACAGGGGATGAAAAACTGTTTTTT.